A selection of T cell receptor beta chains follows, all from one sample in a study of T cells in localized non-small cell lung cancer. TCRdb's table, derived via immunoSEQ multiplex PCR, lists solely in-frame clones and lacks some. The sample has tens of thousands of clones, about 85% seen once; the top ten hold over 15%. The source material was peripheral blood mononuclear cells, sampled before any cancer treatment. These receptor sequences come from a man between 35 and 75 years old with stage III lung adenocarcinoma. CDR3s leave out the opening cysteine and the closing phenylalanine or tryptophan. Each record gives: V gene, J gene, CDR3 protein.

TRBV7-8,TRBJ1-2,ASSQIRPGLQGSLVRDGYT
TRBV9,TRBJ2-2,ASSERGPNTGELF
TRBV7-2,TRBJ1-2,ASSSPASEDYYGYT
TRBV9,TRBJ2-3,ASSDAARFTDTQY
TRBV18,TRBJ1-6,ASSPQKYNSPLH
TRBV4-2,TRBJ2-3,ASSQGWGIEADTQY
TRBV6-6,TRBJ2-7,ASKEGGSYEQY
TRBV18,TRBJ1-1,ASSPTGQGGTEAF
TRBV4-1,TRBJ1-6,ASSDWTGGGRLALH
TRBV10-2,TRBJ1-2,ASGNRGGLGYT
TRBV5-5,TRBJ2-7,ASSFAGSYEQY
TRBV7-2,TRBJ1-5,ASSLLGQGIQPQH
TRBV2,TRBJ2-5,ASSRDSAEETQY
TRBV25-1,TRBJ2-5,ASSGGRTGWRETQY
TRBV27,TRBJ1-1,ASSKTQGTTEAF
TRBV13,TRBJ2-7,ASSLMVSYEQY
TRBV6-6,TRBJ2-7,ASRVGLTFSYEQY
TRBV1,TRBJ1-2,TSSQEVEQSYGYT
TRBV10-3,TRBJ2-7,AISESSGASEQY
TRBV2,TRBJ2-7,ASSVQGDGHEQY
TRBV2,TRBJ2-4,ASSDYFRGLGN
TRBV19,TRBJ2-6,ASSMDRGNRANVLT
TRBV18,TRBJ2-1,ASSPLRGAYNEQF
TRBV6-1,TRBJ2-7,ASKRSGTFGYEQY
TRBV7-6,TRBJ2-7,ASSSGQGAGEQY
TRBV9,TRBJ1-2,ASSQGAFGPSEGYT
TRBV7-3,TRBJ2-5,ASSFRAGGGETQY
TRBV5-4,TRBJ2-2,ASSSSNGGDTGELF
TRBV7-3,TRBJ1-3,ASSASGGHLSGNTIY
TRBV5-5,TRBJ2-3,ASSLGRSTDTQY
TRBV5-1,TRBJ2-2,ASSRDGTNTGELF
TRBV4-2,TRBJ2-7,ASSQDGTGGLSEQY
TRBV6-1,TRBJ1-1,ASSAGQGGTEAF
TRBV6-5,TRBJ2-5,ASSRGARETQY
TRBV10-3,TRBJ2-1,AISELAGGPGNEQF
TRBV6-1,TRBJ2-3,ASSVDSGGTDTQY
TRBV7-9,TRBJ2-1,ASSRPGLGPNEQF
TRBV14,TRBJ1-4,ASSQETRSNEKLF
TRBV9,TRBJ2-7,ASSRLAGNTYEQY
TRBV11-1,TRBJ2-3,ASSLDSQGAMDTQY
TRBV6-5,TRBJ1-6,ASRPQSSYNSPLH
TRBV5-6,TRBJ1-1,ASSHYQGALSLNTEAF
TRBV13,TRBJ2-1,ASNDLRKAHEQF
TRBV14,TRBJ2-7,ASSLGGSSYEQY
TRBV28,TRBJ2-3,ASSFGLAGTDTQY
TRBV11-3,TRBJ2-3,ASSPRAGGTDTQY
TRBV15,TRBJ2-5,ATSRGGTEETQY
TRBV5-1,TRBJ1-4,ASSLEGLTEKLF
TRBV28,TRBJ1-2,ASSLGTGVGYT
TRBV7-9,TRBJ2-7,ASSLRDSKPYEQY
TRBV10-3,TRBJ1-3,AISENLSGNTIY
TRBV6-5,TRBJ2-3,ASSKTRTDTQY
TRBV5-4,TRBJ2-2,ASSLDVSAGELF
TRBV19,TRBJ1-2,ASRRTDNYGYT
TRBV6-6,TRBJ1-5,ASSYQRHQPQH
TRBV21-1,TRBJ2-5,ASRGVGGDLQETQY
TRBV9,TRBJ2-4,ASSVDPGGGIQY